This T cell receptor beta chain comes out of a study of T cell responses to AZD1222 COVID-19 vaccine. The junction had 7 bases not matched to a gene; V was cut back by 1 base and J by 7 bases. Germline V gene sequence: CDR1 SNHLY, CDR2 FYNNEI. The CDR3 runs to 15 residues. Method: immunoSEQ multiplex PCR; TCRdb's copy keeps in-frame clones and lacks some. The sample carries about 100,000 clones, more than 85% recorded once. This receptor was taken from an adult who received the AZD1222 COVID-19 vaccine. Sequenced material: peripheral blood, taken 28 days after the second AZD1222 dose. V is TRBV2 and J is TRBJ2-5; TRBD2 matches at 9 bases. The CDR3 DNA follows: TGTGCCAGCAGTGAAGGGACTAGCGACATGGGGACCCAGTACTTC. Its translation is CASSEGTSDMGTQYF.